The 26 T cell receptor beta chains given below trace back to one sample, sequenced in a study of blood T cells in healthy people across ages (dated by TCRdb to between 2014 and 2016). The receptor library was made with 5' RACE. This sample was sequenced with an Illumina HiSeq 2500. A second PCR of about 6 to 11 cycles was performed with a sample-barcoded 5' primer and a J-beta primer mix. TCRdb passed the public sequencing reads through fastp at Q25 and MiXCR, retaining productive beta sequences. Every distinct CDR3 protein forms one entry, paired with its most common genes and DNA. The sample data list 1.4 million to 1.5 million distinct CDR3 sequences, and 42% of these were observed just once. The ten largest account for roughly 7.9% of the sample. Specimen: blood. These receptors came from a woman aged 18-29 years in good health.

V and J are TRBV6-2 or TRBV6-3 and TRBJ2-1; the match to TRBD2 covers 7 bases. There are 16 residues in the CDR3. Trimming at V came to 6 bases and at J to 8 bases, leaving 16 bases not matched to a gene. Germline V CDR1 and CDR2: MNHEY, SVGEGT. The CDR3 sequence: CASRSGIETPSDEQFF. In DNA, the CDR3 is TGTGCCAGCAGGAGCGGGATCGAGACTCCATCCGATGAGCAGTTCTTC.

This clonotype was detected only a few times. The chain couples TRBV7-2 to TRBJ2-3, with 8 positions matching TRBD2. The germline V gene has CDR1 SGHTA and CDR2 FQGNSA. V shed 1 base, J shed 2 bases, and the junction held 5 bases outside the gene matches. This CDR3 spans 16 amino acids. The CDR3 loop reads CASSLGPAGVTDTQYF. The CDR3 DNA follows: TGTGCCAGCAGCTTAGGCCCAGCGGGGGTCACAGATACGCAGTATTTT.

The CDR3 is CSASEAGAKNIQYF. CDR3 DNA: TGCAGTGCTAGTGAGGCAGGGGCCAAAAACATTCAGTACTTC. V is TRBV20-1 and J is TRBJ2-5; D is possibly TRBD1 (5 bases). The end of the DNA aligns better with TRBJ2-4, so the J call may be wrong. This CDR3 contains 14 residues. CDR1 and CDR2 (germline): DFQATT, SNEGSKA (reference sequence).

This clonotype was seen a few times. This chain uses TRBV7-9 with TRBJ2-2; D unresolved. Germline CDR1 and CDR2: SEHNR and FQNEAQ (reference sequence). The CDR3 is made up of 15 amino acids. Trimming took off 0 bases at V and 9 bases at J, with 14 bases between the two ends. The CDR3 bases are TGTGCCAGCAGCTTAGCCCGTACGGGTCCGAGGGAGCTGTTTTTT. Encoded protein: CASSLARTGPRELFF.

The chain couples TRBV27 to TRBJ2-7, with 7 bases matching TRBD2. Germline V gene lookup returns CDR1 MNHEY and CDR2 SMNVEV (reference sequence). V lost 4 bases and J lost 3; bases outside the gene matches: 6. This CDR3 is 14 amino acids long. For the CDR3, the DNA is TGTGCCAGCAGTTGGACGGGGGGTCTCTACGAGCAGTACTTC. Translating gives CASSWTGGLYEQYF.

The CDR3 bases are TGCAGTGCTAGTGCGGGGGGCGAGAGGGGCACAGATACGCAGTATTTT. It encodes CSASAGGERGTDTQYF. The chain uses TRBV20-1 and TRBJ2-3, with TRBD2 identical over 8 bases. The germline V gene encodes CDR1 DFQATT and CDR2 SNEGSKA (reference sequence). The junction had 9 bases not matched to a gene; V was cut back by 3 bases and J by 1 base. This CDR3 has 16 amino acids.

V gene TRBV20-1 combines with J gene TRBJ2-7, with D maybe TRBD2 (6 bases). CDR1 is DFQATT and CDR2 is SNEGSKA in the germline V gene (reference sequence). This CDR3 is 14 amino acids long. V lost 6 bases and J 2 bases, leaving 17 bases between the germline ends. The DNA for the CDR3 is TGCAGTGCGGATGGTCCAGGAGGGACCTACGAGCAGTACTTC. Translation gives CSADGPGGTYEQYF.

This clonotype was found a few times. The chain is built from TRBV18 and TRBJ2-4, with D perhaps TRBD1 (5 bases). The DNA end is more similar to TRBJ2-7, so the J call may be wrong. Germline V gene sequence: CDR1 KGHSH, CDR2 LQKENI. CDR3 length: 16 residues. CDR3 bases: TGTGCCAGCTCCCGGCAGGGATCCTATTCCCCCTACGAGCAGTACTTC. It encodes CASSRQGSYSPYEQYF.

The chain links TRBV19 to TRBJ2-1; D ambiguous. The CDR3 totals 13 residues. From germline, CDR1 is LNHDA and CDR2 SQIVND (reference sequence). V lost 8 bases and J lost 7, with 15 bases in between. CDR3 sequence: CASGRSVGNEQFF. The DNA of the CDR3 is TGTGCCAGTGGACGCTCAGTTGGAAATGAGCAGTTCTTC.

This clonotype was counted only a few times. The genes are TRBV12-3 or TRBV12-4 and TRBJ2-7; D uncertain. This CDR3 comprises 14 residues. The V gene lost 4 bases and the J gene lost 3 bases, with 13 bases spanning the gap. DNA for the CDR3: TGTGCCAGCAGTTCCACACTATACTACTACGAGCAGTACTTC. Translation: CASSSTLYYYEQYF.

The chain couples TRBV29-1 to TRBJ1-2, with TRBD1 matching over 9 bases. Germline CDR1 and CDR2: SQVTM and ANQGSEA. Losses at the gene ends were 3 bases for V and 1 base for J; bases not matched to a gene: 9. CDR3 length equals 16 residues. The chain's CDR3 is CSVEPTTGGYNYGYTF. CDR3 nucleotide sequence: TGCAGCGTTGAGCCCACGACAGGGGGTTATAACTATGGCTACACCTTC.

J is TRBJ1-1 and V is TRBV20-1; no reliable D call. Trimming took 1 base from V and 1 from J, leaving 7 bases between them. Germline-derived CDR1 and CDR2 are DFQATT and SNEGSKA (reference sequence). This CDR3 has 13 amino acids. The CDR3 DNA reads TGCAGTGCTAGAGTCCAGGCGAACACTGAAGCTTTCTTT. Its translation is CSARVQANTEAFF.

This sequence joins TRBV2 and TRBJ1-1; D uncertain. The CDR3 is 14 residues long. Germline CDR1 and CDR2: SNHLY and FYNNEI. Trimming removed 7 bases at V and 0 bases at J, with 12 bases between. Here the CDR3 DNA reads TGTGCCAGCACCTCACAGAGACTGAACACTGAAGCTTTCTTT. It encodes CASTSQRLNTEAFF.

A remark on this clonotype: An end of the junction differs from the germline gene, which may be a read error. V and J are TRBV7-2 and TRBJ2-4; possibly TRBD1 for D (6 bases). Germline CDR1 reads SGHTA; CDR2 reads FQGNSA. The length of the CDR3 is 12 residues. The CDR3 nucleotides read TGTGCCAGCAGCCCGGGACACAACATTCCGTACTTC. As protein: CASSPGHNIPYF. Filled out from reference TRBV7-2 and TRBJ2-4, the complete variable domain reads GAGVSQSPSNKVTEKGKDVELRCDPISGHTALYWYRQSLGQGLEFLIYFQGNSAPDKSGLPSDRFSAERTGGSVSTLTIQRTQQEDSAVYLCASSPGHNIPYFGAGTRLSVL.

This clonotype appeared a few times. The chain joins TRBV7-9 to TRBJ1-2; 9 nucleotides match TRBD1. CDR1 is SEHNR, CDR2 FQNEAQ, per germline (reference sequence). The J segment lost 5 bases and the V segment lost 5 bases, leaving 9 bases of the junction unmatched. The CDR3 contains 15 residues. CDR3 region: CASSATTGGKYGYTF. The CDR3 DNA sequence: TGTGCCAGCAGCGCTACGACAGGGGGGAAATATGGCTACACCTTC.

The genes are TRBV7-2 and TRBJ2-7; D is uncertain. The V and J ends lost 3 bases and 6 bases respectively, with 18 bases between them. The CDR3 runs to 15 residues. The germline CDR1 and CDR2 sequences are SGHTA and FQGNSA. Here the CDR3 DNA reads TGTGCCAGCAGCTTGCAGACTTCTCAAGGGTCCGAGCAGTACTTC. As protein: CASSLQTSQGSEQYF.

The chain is built from TRBV20-1 and TRBJ2-7; weak D call: TRBD2 (6 bases). This CDR3 is built from 14 residues. Germline assignment: CDR1 DFQATT and CDR2 SNEGSKA (reference sequence). The ends were cut back, 1 base at V and 10 bases at J, with 20 bases in the middle. In DNA form, the CDR3 reads TGCAGTGCTAGAGTCGGAGCGGGTAATAATCCTCAGTACTTC. This sequence encodes CSARVGAGNNPQYF.

This clonotype was counted between two and nine times. This chain uses TRBV15 with TRBJ1-4; D is uncertain. In germline, CDR1 is LNHNV, CDR2 YYDKDF (reference sequence). The CDR3 has 15 amino acids. Trimming left V 0 bases short and J 8 bases short, with 13 bases between. The DNA of the CDR3 is TGTGCCACCAGCAGAGAAGGAGGGATTAAGGAAAAACTGTTTTTT. It codes for CATSREGGIKEKLFF. Full variable domain (rest looked up from reference TRBV15 and TRBJ1-4): DAMVIQNPRYQVTQFGKPVTLSCSQTLNHNVMYWYQQKSSQAPKLLFHYYDKDFNNEADTPDNFQSRRPNTSFCFLDIRSPGLGDTAMYLCATSREGGIKEKLFFGSGTQLSVL.

The J gene is TRBJ1-4, the V gene TRBV5-1; TRBD1 agrees at 7 bases. Germline loops: CDR1 SGHRS, CDR2 YFSETQ. The CDR3 runs 15 residues. Trimming at V came to 0 bases and at J to 5 bases, leaving 4 bases not matched to a gene. CDR3 region: CASSLGDSRNEKLFF. CDR3 DNA sequence: TGCGCCAGCAGCTTGGGGGACAGTCGGAATGAAAAACTGTTTTTT. Complete variable domain (other parts from reference TRBV5-1 and TRBJ1-4): KAGVTQTPRYLIKTRGQQVTLSCSPISGHRSVSWYQQTPGQGLQFLFEYFSETQRNKGNFPGRFSGRQFSNSRSEMNVSTLELGDSALYLCASSLGDSRNEKLFFGSGTQLSVL.

The chain carries TRBV12-3 or TRBV12-4 and TRBJ2-6; D unclear. The CDR3 covers 15 residues. Trimming took off 7 bases at V and 0 bases at J, with 10 bases between the two ends. DNA for the CDR3: TGTGCCAGCATTTCGAGTCCCTCTGGGGCCAACGTCCTGACTTTC. Translated: CASISSPSGANVLTF.

The chain links TRBV7-6 to TRBJ2-5; 15 nucleotides line up with TRBD2. With V trimmed by 3 bases and J by 11 bases, 22 bases remained unmatched. Germline lookup yields CDR1 SGHVS and CDR2 FNYEAQ. The CDR3 is 20 residues long. The CDR3 loop reads CASSFAGTSGRPDGDNEQYF. The CDR3 DNA reads TGTGCCAGCAGCTTCGCAGGGACTAGCGGGAGGCCCGACGGCGACAATGAGCAGTACTTC.

The chain is built from TRBV6-5 and TRBJ1-4; D perhaps matches TRBD1 (5 bases). The CDR3 has 13 amino acids. V was pared by 6 bases and J by 8 bases, with 13 bases between. CDR1 and CDR2 from the germline V gene are MNHEY and SVGAGI. CDR3 bases: TGTGCCAGCAGAAGGACAATTGGGGAAAAACTGTTTTTT. Translated: CASRRTIGEKLFF.

This clonotype was observed once. The chain uses TRBV5-1 and TRBJ2-5; no clear D. The CDR3 length is 14 residues. Germline CDR1 and CDR2: SGHRS and YFSETQ. Trimming took off 0 bases at V and 4 bases at J, with 10 bases between the two ends. The CDR3 spells CASSLGAVGETQYF. The CDR3 coding sequence is TGCGCCAGCAGCTTGGGGGCGGTTGGAGAGACCCAGTACTTC.

This clonotype was seen ten or more times. V usage is TRBV13 and J usage is TRBJ2-1; a possible D gene is TRBD1 (6 bases). The germline V gene encodes CDR1 PRHDT and CDR2 FYEKMQ (reference sequence). V shed 5 bases and J shed 14 bases, with 19 bases lying between them. The CDR3 is 13 amino acids. For the CDR3, the DNA is TGTGCCAGCAGCCCAAACCAACAGGGAGTTAAGTTCTTC. This sequence encodes CASSPNQQGVKFF.

Turning to this clonotype: Germline is not matched at one junction end, which may reflect a read error. The chain combines TRBV5-1 with TRBJ1-6; possibly TRBD1 for D (5 bases). From germline, CDR1 is SGHRS and CDR2 YFSETQ. The CDR3 runs 15 residues. CDR3 nucleotide sequence: TGCGCCAACAGCTTGTCAGGGTTAGGTAATTCACCCCTCCACTTT. Translation: CANSLSGLGNSPLHF.

The genes are TRBV6-5 and TRBJ2-5; D possibly corresponds to TRBD1 (5 bases). The germline V gene encodes CDR1 MNHEY and CDR2 SVGAGI. With 8 bases removed from V and 1 base from J, the gap between germline ends came to 11 bases. CDR3 length: 13 residues. DNA for the CDR3: TGTGCCAGCGGTACAGGATTCCAAGAGACCCAGTACTTC. This sequence encodes CASGTGFQETQYF.